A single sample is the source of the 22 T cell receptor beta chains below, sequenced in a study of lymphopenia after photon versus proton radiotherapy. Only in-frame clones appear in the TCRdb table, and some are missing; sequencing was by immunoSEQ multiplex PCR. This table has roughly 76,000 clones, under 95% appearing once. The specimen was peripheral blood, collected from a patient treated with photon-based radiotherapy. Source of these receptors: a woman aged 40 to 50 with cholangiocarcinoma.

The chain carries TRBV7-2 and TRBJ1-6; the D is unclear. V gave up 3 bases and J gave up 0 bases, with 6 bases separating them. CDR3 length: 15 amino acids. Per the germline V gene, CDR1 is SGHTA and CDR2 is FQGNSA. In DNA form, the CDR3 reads TGTGCCAGCAGCTTCCTAACCTCCTATAATTCACCCCTCCACTTT. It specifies CASSFLTSYNSPLHF. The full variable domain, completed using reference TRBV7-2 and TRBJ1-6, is GAGVSQSPSNKVTEKGKDVELRCDPISGHTALYWYRQSLGQGLEFLIYFQGNSAPDKSGLPSDRFSAERTGGSVSTLTIQRTQQEDSAVYLCASSFLTSYNSPLHFGNGTRLTVT.

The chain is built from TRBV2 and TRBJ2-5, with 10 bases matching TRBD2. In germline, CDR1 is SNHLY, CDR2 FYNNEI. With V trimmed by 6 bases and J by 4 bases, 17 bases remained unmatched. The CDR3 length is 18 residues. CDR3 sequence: CASSPYFSSSGGRETQYF. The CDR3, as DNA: TGTGCCAGCAGCCCTTATTTCTCGAGTAGCGGGGGGCGAGAGACCCAGTACTTC.

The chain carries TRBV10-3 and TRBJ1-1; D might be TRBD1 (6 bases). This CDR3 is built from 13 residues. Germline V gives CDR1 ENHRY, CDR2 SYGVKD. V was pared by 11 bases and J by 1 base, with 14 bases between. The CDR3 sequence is CASGGRENTEAFF. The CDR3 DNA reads TGTGCCTCCGGGGGCAGGGAGAACACTGAAGCTTTCTTT.

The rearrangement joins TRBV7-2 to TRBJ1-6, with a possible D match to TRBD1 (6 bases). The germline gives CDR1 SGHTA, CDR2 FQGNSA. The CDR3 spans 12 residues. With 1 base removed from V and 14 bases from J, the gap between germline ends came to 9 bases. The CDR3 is CASSLGDRSLHF. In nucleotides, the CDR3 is TGTGCCAGCAGCTTAGGAGACAGGTCCCTCCACTTT.

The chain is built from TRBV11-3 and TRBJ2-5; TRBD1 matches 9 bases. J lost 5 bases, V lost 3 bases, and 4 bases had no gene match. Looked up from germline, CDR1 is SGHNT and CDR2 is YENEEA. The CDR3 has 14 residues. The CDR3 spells CASSLGQGGETQYF. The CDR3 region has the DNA TGTGCCAGCAGCTTGGGACAGGGAGGGGAGACCCAGTACTTC.

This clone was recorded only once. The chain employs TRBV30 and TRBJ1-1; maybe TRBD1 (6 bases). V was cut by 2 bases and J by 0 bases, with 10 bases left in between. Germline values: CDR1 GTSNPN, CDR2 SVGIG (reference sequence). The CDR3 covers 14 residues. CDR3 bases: TGTGCCTGGAGTATAGGGGGAATGAACACTGAAGCTTTCTTT. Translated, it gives CAWSIGGMNTEAFF.

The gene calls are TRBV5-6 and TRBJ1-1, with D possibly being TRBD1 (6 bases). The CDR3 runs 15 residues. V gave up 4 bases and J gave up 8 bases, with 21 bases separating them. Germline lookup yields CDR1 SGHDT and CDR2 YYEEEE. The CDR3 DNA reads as TGTGCCAGCAGCGGTAAAATCCGGGACACGGCGGAAGCTTTCTTT. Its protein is CASSGKIRDTAEAFF.

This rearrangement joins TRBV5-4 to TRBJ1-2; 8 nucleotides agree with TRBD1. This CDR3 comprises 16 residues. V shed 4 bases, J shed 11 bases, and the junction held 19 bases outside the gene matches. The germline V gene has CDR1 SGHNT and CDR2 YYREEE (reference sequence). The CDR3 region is CASSPGGSDRARGYTF. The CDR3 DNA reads TGTGCCAGCAGCCCGGGCGGGTCGGACAGGGCCCGTGGTTACACCTTC. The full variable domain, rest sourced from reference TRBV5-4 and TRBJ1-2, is ETGVTQSPTHLIKTRGQQVTLRCSSQSGHNTVSWYQQALGQGPQFIFQYYREEENGRGNFPPRFSGLQFPNYSSELNVNALELDDSALYLCASSPGGSDRARGYTFGSGTRLTVV.

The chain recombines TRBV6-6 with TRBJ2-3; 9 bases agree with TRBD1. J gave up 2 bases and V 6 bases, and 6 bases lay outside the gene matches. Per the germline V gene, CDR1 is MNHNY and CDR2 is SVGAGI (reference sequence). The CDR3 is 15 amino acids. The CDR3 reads CASSQGQGLTDTQYF. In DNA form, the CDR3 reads TGTGCCAGCAGCCAGGGACAGGGTCTCACAGATACGCAGTATTTT.

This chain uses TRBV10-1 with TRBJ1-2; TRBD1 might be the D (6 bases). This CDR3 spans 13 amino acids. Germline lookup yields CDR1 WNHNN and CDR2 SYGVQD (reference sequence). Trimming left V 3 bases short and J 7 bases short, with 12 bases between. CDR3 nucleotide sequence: TGCGCCAGCAGTGATGGGGGGCATGCTGGCTACACCTTC. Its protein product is CASSDGGHAGYTF.

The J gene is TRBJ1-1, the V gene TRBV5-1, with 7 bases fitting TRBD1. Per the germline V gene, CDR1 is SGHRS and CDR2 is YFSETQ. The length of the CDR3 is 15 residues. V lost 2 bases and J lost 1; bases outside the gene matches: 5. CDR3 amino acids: CASSFMTGTNTEAFF. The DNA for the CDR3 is TGCGCCAGCAGCTTTATGACAGGGACGAACACTGAAGCTTTCTTT.

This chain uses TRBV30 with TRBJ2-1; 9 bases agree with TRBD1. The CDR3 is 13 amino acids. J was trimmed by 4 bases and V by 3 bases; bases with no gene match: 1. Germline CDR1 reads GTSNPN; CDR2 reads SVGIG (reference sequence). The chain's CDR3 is CAWSGQGYNEQFF. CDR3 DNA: TGTGCCTGGAGCGGACAGGGGTACAATGAGCAGTTCTTC.

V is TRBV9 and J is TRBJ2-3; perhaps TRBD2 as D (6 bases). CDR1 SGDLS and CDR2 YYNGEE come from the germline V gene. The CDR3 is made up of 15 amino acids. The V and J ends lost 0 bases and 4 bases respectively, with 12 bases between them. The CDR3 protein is CASSVAAREADTQYF. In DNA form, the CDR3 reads TGTGCCAGCAGCGTAGCAGCCAGGGAGGCAGATACGCAGTATTTT.

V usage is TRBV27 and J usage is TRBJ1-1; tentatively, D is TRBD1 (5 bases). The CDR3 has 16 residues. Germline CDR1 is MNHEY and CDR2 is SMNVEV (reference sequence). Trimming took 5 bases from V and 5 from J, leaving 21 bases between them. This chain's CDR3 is CASSLQDTLRGTEAFF. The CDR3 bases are TGTGCCAGCAGTCTACAGGACACCCTAAGAGGGACTGAAGCTTTCTTT.

The CDR3 here is CASSDTSWGTAYNEQFF. The CDR3 coding sequence is TGTGCCAGCAGCGACACCTCCTGGGGGACAGCCTACAATGAGCAGTTCTTC. The chain links TRBV7-9 to TRBJ2-1, with 7 bases identical to TRBD1. The CDR3 is 17 residues long. Germline assignment: CDR1 SEHNR and CDR2 FQNEAQ (reference sequence). The V and J ends lost 5 bases and 2 bases, in that order; junction bases with no gene match: 12. The complete variable domain, with remaining parts taken from reference TRBV7-9 and TRBJ2-1, reads DTGVSQNPRHKITKRGQNVTFRCDPISEHNRLYWYRQTLGQGPEFLTYFQNEAQLEKSRLLSDRFSAERPKGSFSTLEIQRTEQGDSAMYLCASSDTSWGTAYNEQFFGPGTRLTVL.

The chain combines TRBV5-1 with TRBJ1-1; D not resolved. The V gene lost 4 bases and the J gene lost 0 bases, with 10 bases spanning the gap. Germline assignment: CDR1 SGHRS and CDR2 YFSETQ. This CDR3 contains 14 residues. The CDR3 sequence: CASSPLGMNTEAFF. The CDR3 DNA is TGCGCCAGCAGCCCACTAGGCATGAACACTGAAGCTTTCTTT.

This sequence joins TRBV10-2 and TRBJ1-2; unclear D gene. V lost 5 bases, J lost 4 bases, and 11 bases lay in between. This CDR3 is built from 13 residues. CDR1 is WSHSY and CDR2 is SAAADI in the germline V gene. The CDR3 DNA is TGCGCCAGCAGTAAGGACGGATTCTATGGCTACACCTTC. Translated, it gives CASSKDGFYGYTF.

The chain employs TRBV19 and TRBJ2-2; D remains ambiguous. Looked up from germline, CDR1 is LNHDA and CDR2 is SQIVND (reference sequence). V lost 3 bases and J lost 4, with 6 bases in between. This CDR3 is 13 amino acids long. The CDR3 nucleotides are TGTGCCAGTAGTATTTTGGGCACCGGGGAGCTGTTTTTT. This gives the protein CASSILGTGELFF. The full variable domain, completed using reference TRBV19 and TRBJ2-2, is DGGITQSPKYLFRKEGQNVTLSCEQNLNHDAMYWYRQDPGQGLRLIYYSQIVNDFQKGDIAEGYSVSREKKESFPLTVTSAQKNPTAFYLCASSILGTGELFFGEGSRLTVL.

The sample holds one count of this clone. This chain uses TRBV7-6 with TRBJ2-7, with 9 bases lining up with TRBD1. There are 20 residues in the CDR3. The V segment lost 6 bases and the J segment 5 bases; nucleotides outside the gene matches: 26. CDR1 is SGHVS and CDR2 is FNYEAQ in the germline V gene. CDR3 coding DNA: TGTGCCAGCAGTTCAGCCCCGGGACAGGGTATTGTGACCGAGCGTAACGAGCAGTACTTC. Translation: CASSSAPGQGIVTERNEQYF.

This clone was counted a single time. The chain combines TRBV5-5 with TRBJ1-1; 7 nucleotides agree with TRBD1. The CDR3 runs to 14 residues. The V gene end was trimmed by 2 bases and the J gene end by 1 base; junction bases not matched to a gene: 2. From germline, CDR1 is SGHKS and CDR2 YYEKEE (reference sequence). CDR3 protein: CASSFGTANTEAFF. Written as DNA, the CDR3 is TGTGCCAGCAGCTTTGGGACAGCGAACACTGAAGCTTTCTTT.

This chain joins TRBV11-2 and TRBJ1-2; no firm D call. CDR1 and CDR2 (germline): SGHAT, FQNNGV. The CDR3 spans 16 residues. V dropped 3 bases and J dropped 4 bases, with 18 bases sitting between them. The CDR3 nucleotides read TGTGCCAGCAGCTTGGGCTTAGGGAGGTTCCTCTATGGCTACACCTTC. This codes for CASSLGLGRFLYGYTF.

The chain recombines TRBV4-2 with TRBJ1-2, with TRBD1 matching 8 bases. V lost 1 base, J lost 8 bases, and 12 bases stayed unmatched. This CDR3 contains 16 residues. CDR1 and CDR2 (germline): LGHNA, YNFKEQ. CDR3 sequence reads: CASSQVDRRGREGYTF. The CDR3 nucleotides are TGTGCCAGCAGCCAAGTCGATCGCAGGGGGCGTGAGGGCTACACCTTC.